Listed here are 27 T cell receptor beta chains from one sample, sequenced in a study of immune characterization of retroperitoneal liposarcoma. TCRdb fed the PCR reads into MiXCR, producing one record per CDR3 protein. The sample comprises around 6,300 distinct CDR3 sequences, roughly 29% of which are singletons, and roughly 40% rests with the top ten. Sequencing used blood. The receptors originated from a male donor with retroperitoneal liposarcoma.

The CDR3: CASSQGWRAEAFF. CDR3 in DNA: TGTGCCAGCAGCCAAGGATGGAGGGCTGAAGCTTTCTTT. The rearrangement joins TRBV11-3 to TRBJ1-1; no reliable D call. Looked up from germline, CDR1 is SGHNT and CDR2 is YENEEA. The CDR3 extends over 13 amino acids. V was pared by 5 bases and J by 6 bases, with 13 bases between. The full variable domain, in which reference TRBV11-3 and TRBJ1-1 provide the parts outside the CDR3, is EAGVVQSPRYKIIEKKQPVAFWCNPISGHNTLYWYLQNLGQGPELLIRYENEEAVDDSQLPKDRFSAERLKGVDSTLKIQPAELGDSAVYLCASSQGWRAEAFFGQGTRLTVV.

This clonotype was detected only a few times. V and J are TRBV7-2 and TRBJ1-1; 10 positions match TRBD1. Germline V CDR1 and CDR2: SGHTA, FQGNSA. There are 14 residues in the CDR3. V lost 5 bases and J lost 11; bases outside the gene matches: 11. The CDR3 loop is CASSQTGGGLRAFF. The CDR3 DNA sequence: TGTGCCAGCAGCCAGACAGGGGGCGGGTTGAGGGCTTTCTTT.

The genes are TRBV12-3 or TRBV12-4 and TRBJ2-1; D ambiguous. Deletions cut 5 bases from V and 1 base from J, with 18 bases between. The CDR3 loop spans 17 amino acids. The DNA of the CDR3 is TGTGCCAGCAGTCAATCCCCCCCCCCTCGGTCCTACAATGAGCAGTTCTTC. Translating gives CASSQSPPPRSYNEQFF.

The rearrangement links TRBV12-3 or TRBV12-4 to TRBJ1-6; no reliable D call. The CDR3 runs to 17 residues. Trimming stripped 5 bases from V and 0 bases from J, with 14 bases between. The chain's CDR3 is CASSPGEVLSYNSPLHF. The CDR3 coding sequence is TGTGCCAGCAGTCCAGGAGAAGTGCTCTCCTATAATTCACCCCTCCACTTT.

The chain combines TRBV6-4 with TRBJ1-1; D call uncertain. This CDR3 comprises 13 residues. Trimming took off 5 bases at V and 1 base at J, with 8 bases between the two ends. Germline CDR1 reads MRHNA; CDR2 reads SNTAGT. CDR3 nucleotides: TGTGCCAGCAGTAGGACCCGGAACACTGAAGCTTTCTTT. Translation gives CASSRTRNTEAFF.

Regarding this clonotype: One junction end does not reproduce the germline sequence, and a read error may be involved. V and J are TRBV4-1 and TRBJ2-5; no clear D gene. The DNA matches TRBJ2-7 better at its end, which makes the J call doubtful. The germline V gene encodes CDR1 MGHRA and CDR2 YSYEKL. This CDR3 comprises 14 residues. CDR3 protein: CASSQDRFGYEQYF. Written as DNA, the CDR3 is TGTGCCAGCAGCCAAGATAGGTTCGGTTACGAGCAGTACTTC.

This clonotype showed up just a few times. The chain links TRBV7-2 to TRBJ2-1, with unresolved D. The length of the CDR3 is 15 residues. Trimming removed 4 bases at V and 7 bases at J, with 17 bases between. In germline, CDR1 is SGHTA, CDR2 FQGNSA. The CDR3 nucleotides read TGTGCCAGCAGCTCCGTAAGAGACCAAGGGAATGAGCAGTTCTTC. Its translation: CASSSVRDQGNEQFF. Looking up the rest from reference TRBV7-2 and TRBJ2-1 gives the full variable domain: GAGVSQSPSNKVTEKGKDVELRCDPISGHTALYWYRQSLGQGLEFLIYFQGNSAPDKSGLPSDRFSAERTGGSVSTLTIQRTQQEDSAVYLCASSSVRDQGNEQFFGPGTRLTVL.

J is TRBJ1-6 and V is TRBV6-1; 12 positions agree with TRBD1. The CDR3 is 15 residues long. With 4 bases clipped from V and 10 bases from J, the junction kept 5 bases outside the gene matches. Germline V gene sequence: CDR1 MNHNS, CDR2 SASEGT. The CDR3 DNA is TGTGCCAGCAGTGTCGGGACAGGGGGCAGGTCACCCCTCCACTTT. Translated, it gives CASSVGTGGRSPLHF.

The sample holds many counts of this clonotype. This rearrangement joins TRBV6-1 to TRBJ2-1; 10 bases are shared with TRBD2. The CDR3 runs to 15 residues. Germline loops: CDR1 MNHNS, CDR2 SASEGT. V lost 1 base, J lost 6 bases, and 3 bases stayed unmatched. In nucleotides, the CDR3 is TGTGCCAGCAGTGAAGAGGTAGCGGGGGGCAATGAGCAGTTCTTC. Translation: CASSEEVAGGNEQFF.

This chain uses TRBV7-2 with TRBJ1-1, with D perhaps TRBD1 (5 bases). This CDR3 spans 13 amino acids. CDR1 and CDR2 from the germline V gene are SGHTA and FQGNSA. The germline V and J ends were trimmed by 4 bases and 13 bases, with 19 bases remaining between them. CDR3 sequence (DNA): TGTGCCAGCAGCTCCCAGGGTCACCGTGGAGATTTCTTT. Its translation: CASSSQGHRGDFF.

This chain links TRBV12-3 or TRBV12-4 with TRBJ1-1; D call uncertain. The CDR3 runs to 12 residues. V was pared by 3 bases and J by 3 bases, with 5 bases between. Here the CDR3 reads CASSFGYTEAFF. The CDR3 coding sequence is TGTGCCAGCAGTTTTGGGTACACTGAAGCTTTCTTT.

This clonotype was seen more than once but under ten times. The chain carries TRBV3-1 and TRBJ2-3, with 10 bases fitting TRBD2. J lost 6 bases, V lost 1 base, and 10 bases had no gene match. CDR1 is LGHDT and CDR2 is YNNKEL in the germline V gene (reference sequence). This CDR3 has 17 residues. The CDR3 DNA reads as TGTGCCAGCAGCCAAGGTTTAGCGGGGGGATTTGATGATACGCAGTATTTT. Translating gives CASSQGLAGGFDDTQYF.

In this sample, this clonotype turned up many times. The V gene is TRBV6-1, the J gene TRBJ2-6; no reliable D call. The ends were cut back, 8 bases at V and 2 bases at J, with 19 bases in the middle. The CDR3 contains 17 residues. Germline CDR1 MNHNS, CDR2 SASEGT. Written as DNA, the CDR3 is TGTGCCAGCTCCAAAGCCCCCAGGTCCACTGGGGCCAACGTCCTGACTTTC. Residues: CASSKAPRSTGANVLTF.

This sequence joins TRBV7-2 and TRBJ2-1; 13 bases line up with TRBD2. With 1 base clipped from V and 8 bases from J, the junction kept 2 bases outside the gene matches. Germline assignment: CDR1 SGHTA and CDR2 FQGNSA. The CDR3 consists of 15 residues. CDR3 protein: CASSLGGLAGDEQFF. The DNA of the CDR3 is TGTGCCAGCAGCTTAGGCGGACTAGCGGGGGATGAGCAGTTCTTC.

The chain couples TRBV12-3 or TRBV12-4 to TRBJ2-1; possibly TRBD2 for D (5 bases). The V end lost 1 base, the J end lost 10 bases, and 23 bases lay between the germline ends. The CDR3 sequence is 17 residues long. CDR3 region: CASSLGPAGLSPYEQFF. The CDR3 nucleotides read TGTGCCAGCAGTTTAGGTCCGGCAGGACTCTCCCCCTACGAGCAGTTCTTC.

This clonotype occurred many times. This chain links TRBV6-6 with TRBJ1-3; D is perhaps TRBD1 (6 bases). The CDR3 is 18 residues long. V gave up 1 base and J gave up 2 bases, with 18 bases separating them. Germline assignment: CDR1 MNHNY and CDR2 SVGAGI (reference sequence). CDR3 sequence reads: CASSYWSGEGRTGNTIYF. CDR3 bases: TGTGCCAGCAGTTACTGGTCAGGGGAAGGCCGAACTGGAAACACCATATATTTT.

There are a few counts of this clonotype. The chain has TRBV6-1 and TRBJ2-1; D not resolved. The J call is doubtful: the DNA matches TRBJ2-7 better. The CDR3 runs to 12 residues. Germline-derived CDR1 and CDR2 are MNHNS and SASEGT. The CDR3 DNA is TGTGCCAGTTCGACCCGACCCTACGAGCAGTACTTC. Amino acids: CASSTRPYEQYF.

This clonotype was found many times. J is TRBJ2-3 and V is TRBV28; TRBD2 matches 9 bases. The junction had 7 bases not matched to a gene; V was cut back by 3 bases and J by 6 bases. The length of the CDR3 is 15 residues. Germline V gene sequence: CDR1 MDHEN, CDR2 SYDVKM. The CDR3 region is CASSFLGSGSDTQYF. In DNA, the CDR3 is TGTGCCAGCAGTTTCTTGGGTAGCGGGAGCGATACGCAGTATTTT.

V gene TRBV4-1 combines with J gene TRBJ2-1; TRBD1 might be the D (5 bases). V was trimmed by 0 bases and J by 5 bases, leaving 14 bases between them. This CDR3 region has 16 residues. Germline CDR1 reads MGHRA; CDR2 reads YSYEKL. In DNA form, the CDR3 reads TGCGCCAGCAGCCAAGATCTTCACACGGACAACAATGAGCAGTTCTTC. As protein: CASSQDLHTDNNEQFF.

There are a few counts of this clonotype. This sequence joins TRBV12-3 or TRBV12-4 and TRBJ2-5; D remains ambiguous. V gave up 2 bases and J gave up 11 bases, with 18 bases separating them. CDR3 length: 14 amino acids. The CDR3 region is CASSLYLGYNEQYF. The CDR3, as DNA: TGTGCCAGCAGTTTATATTTGGGTTACAATGAGCAGTACTTC.

This clonotype has at least ten counts. The V gene is TRBV6-1, the J gene TRBJ1-2; D remains ambiguous. CDR3 length equals 14 residues. Germline values: CDR1 MNHNS, CDR2 SASEGT. V was cut by 3 bases and J by 6 bases, with 14 bases left in between. The DNA for the CDR3 is TGTGCCAGCAGTGATGGGGATGGAGGGCATGGCTACACCTTC. This codes for CASSDGDGGHGYTF.

V usage is TRBV12-3 or TRBV12-4 and J usage is TRBJ2-7; D is unclear. The CDR3 consists of 12 residues. V was shortened by 4 bases and J by 6 bases, with 10 bases between the two germline ends. As DNA, the CDR3 is TGTGCCAGCAGTTCCCGCGAAACCGAGCAGTACTTC. Residues: CASSSRETEQYF.

Only a few counts were recorded for this clonotype. The chain recombines TRBV12-3 or TRBV12-4 with TRBJ2-1; 14 bases line up with TRBD2. CDR3 length equals 16 residues. J gave up 5 bases and V 5 bases, and 5 bases lay outside the gene matches. CDR3 region: CASSGGLAGVNNEQFF. CDR3 nucleotides: TGTGCCAGCAGTGGGGGACTAGCGGGAGTCAACAATGAGCAGTTCTTC.

Within the sample, this clonotype is medium-sized. The V gene is TRBV5-1, the J gene TRBJ2-1; 16 nucleotides align to TRBD2. The V gene end was trimmed by 3 bases and the J gene end by 0 bases; junction bases not matched to a gene: 6. The V gene's germline CDR1 is SGHRS and CDR2 YFSETQ. This CDR3 contains 19 residues. CDR3 DNA sequence: TGCGCCAGCAGCTCGGGACTAGCGGGAGGGCCGGGCTCCTACAATGAGCAGTTCTTC. Amino acids: CASSSGLAGGPGSYNEQFF.

The chain has TRBV6-6 and TRBJ1-2, with 7 bases matching TRBD1. J lost 4 bases, V lost 6 bases, and 8 bases had no gene match. Germline V gives CDR1 MNHNY, CDR2 SVGAGI (reference sequence). This CDR3 region has 14 residues. CDR3 sequence: CASSSRDSGYGYTF. CDR3 bases: TGTGCCAGCAGCTCGCGGGACAGCGGCTATGGCTACACCTTC.

This clonotype was observed a handful of times. V usage is TRBV4-1 and J usage is TRBJ2-1; 12 positions match TRBD2. The CDR3 contains 17 residues. CDR1 is MGHRA and CDR2 is YSYEKL in the germline V gene. After removal of 3 bases from V and 7 bases from J, the junction contained 10 bases not matched to a gene. Here the CDR3 DNA reads TGCGCCAGCAGCCATCCTGCCGGGCTAGCGGGGGGGAATGAGCAGTTCTTC. Protein sequence: CASSHPAGLAGGNEQFF.

The rearrangement uses TRBV27 and TRBJ1-1, with D possibly being TRBD1 (6 bases). This CDR3 contains 13 residues. Trimming left V 3 bases short and J 4 bases short, with 9 bases between. Germline CDR1 MNHEY, CDR2 SMNVEV (reference sequence). CDR3 residues: CASSFRGGTEAFF. The CDR3 DNA sequence: TGTGCCAGCAGTTTCAGGGGTGGCACTGAAGCTTTCTTT.